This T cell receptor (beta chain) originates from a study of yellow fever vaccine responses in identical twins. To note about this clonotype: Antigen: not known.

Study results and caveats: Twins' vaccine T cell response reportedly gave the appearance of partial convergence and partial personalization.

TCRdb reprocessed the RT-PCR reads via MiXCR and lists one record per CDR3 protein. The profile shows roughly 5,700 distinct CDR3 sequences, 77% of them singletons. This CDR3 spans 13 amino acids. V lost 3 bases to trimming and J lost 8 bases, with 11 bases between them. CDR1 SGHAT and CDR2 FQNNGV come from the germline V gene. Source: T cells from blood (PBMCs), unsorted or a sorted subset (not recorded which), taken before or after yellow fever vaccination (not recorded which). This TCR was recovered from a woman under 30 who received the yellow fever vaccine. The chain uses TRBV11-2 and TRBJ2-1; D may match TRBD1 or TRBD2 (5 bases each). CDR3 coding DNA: TGTGCCAGCAGCTTTCGGGACGTTTATGAGCAGTTCTTC. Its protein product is CASSFRDVYEQFF.